A few counts support the clone carrying this T cell receptor (beta chain). Its antigen is unknown. Alongside a J-beta primer mix, a sample-barcoded 5' primer served in a second PCR lasting roughly 7 to 11 cycles. TCRdb processed the 5' RACE reads anew with MiXCR; each CDR3 protein has one entry. The repertoire consists of roughly 1,700,000 distinct CDR3 sequences, with under 30% occurring once and the leading ten covering roughly 8%. This entry is derived from a study of blood T cells in healthy people across ages. Study outcomes and limitations: Among long-lived donors, naive CD4+ cells were more numerous and diversity higher than in aged donors.

Trimming took 4 bases from V and 2 from J, leaving 8 bases between them. Germline CDR1 SQVTM, CDR2 ANQGSEA. This CDR3 has 12 amino acids. The specimen sequenced was blood. V and J are TRBV29-1 and TRBJ1-2; D uncertain. This clonotype was sampled from a woman younger than 45 in good health. The CDR3 sequence is CSVGEQNYGYTF. Here the CDR3 DNA reads TGCAGCGTTGGGGAACAGAACTATGGCTACACCTTC.